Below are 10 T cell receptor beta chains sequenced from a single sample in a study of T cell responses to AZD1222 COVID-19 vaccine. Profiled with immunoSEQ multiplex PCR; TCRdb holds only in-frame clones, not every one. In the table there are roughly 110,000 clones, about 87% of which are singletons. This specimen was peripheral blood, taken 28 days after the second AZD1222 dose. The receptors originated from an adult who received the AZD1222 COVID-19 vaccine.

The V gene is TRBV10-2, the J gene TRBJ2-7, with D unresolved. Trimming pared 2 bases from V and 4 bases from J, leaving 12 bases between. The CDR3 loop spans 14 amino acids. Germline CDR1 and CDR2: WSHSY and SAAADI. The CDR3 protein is CASSERESKYEQYF. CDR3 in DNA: TGCGCCAGCAGTGAGAGAGAATCGAAGTACGAGCAGTACTTC.

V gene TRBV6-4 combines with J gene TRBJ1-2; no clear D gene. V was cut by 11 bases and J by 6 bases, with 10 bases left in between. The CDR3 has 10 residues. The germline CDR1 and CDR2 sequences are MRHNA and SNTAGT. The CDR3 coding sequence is TGTGCCCCGGGGTCGGATGGCTACACCTTC. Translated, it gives CAPGSDGYTF.

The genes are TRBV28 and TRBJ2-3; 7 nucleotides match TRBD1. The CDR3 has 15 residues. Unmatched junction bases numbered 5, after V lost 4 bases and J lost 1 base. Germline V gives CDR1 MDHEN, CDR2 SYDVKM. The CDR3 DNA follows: TGTGCCAGCAGTTCCTCCGGGACAGGCACAGATACGCAGTATTTT. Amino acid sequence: CASSSSGTGTDTQYF. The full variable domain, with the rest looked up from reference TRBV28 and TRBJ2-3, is DVKVTQSSRYLVKRTGEKVFLECVQDMDHENMFWYRQDPGLGLRLIYFSYDVKMKEKGDIPEGYSVSREKKERFSLILESASTNQTSMYLCASSSSGTGTDTQYFGPGTRLTVL.

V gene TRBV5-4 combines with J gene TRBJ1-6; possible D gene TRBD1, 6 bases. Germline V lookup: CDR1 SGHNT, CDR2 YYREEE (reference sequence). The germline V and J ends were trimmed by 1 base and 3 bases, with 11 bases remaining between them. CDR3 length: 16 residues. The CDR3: CASSLTGGGYNSPLHF. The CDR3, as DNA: TGTGCCAGCAGCTTGACTGGAGGGGGCTATAATTCACCCCTCCACTTT.

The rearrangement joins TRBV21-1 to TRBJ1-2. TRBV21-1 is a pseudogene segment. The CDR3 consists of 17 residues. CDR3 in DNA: TGTGCCAGCAGCAACGGAGGGGGAGACAGCTCTAACTATGGCTACACCTTC. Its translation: CASSNGGGDSSNYGYTF.

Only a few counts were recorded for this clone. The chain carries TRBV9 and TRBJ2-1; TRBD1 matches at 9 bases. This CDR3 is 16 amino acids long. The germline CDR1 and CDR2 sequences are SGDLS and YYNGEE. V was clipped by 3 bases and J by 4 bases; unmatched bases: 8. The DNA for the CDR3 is TGTGCCAGCAGCGGACTAACAGGGGGCGCATACAATGAGCAGTTCTTC. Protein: CASSGLTGGAYNEQFF.

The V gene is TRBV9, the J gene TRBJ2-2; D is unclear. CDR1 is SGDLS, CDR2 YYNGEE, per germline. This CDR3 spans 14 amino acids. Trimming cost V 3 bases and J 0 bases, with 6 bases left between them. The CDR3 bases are TGTGCCAGCAGCGCGCTTACGAACACCGGGGAGCTGTTTTTT. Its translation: CASSALTNTGELFF. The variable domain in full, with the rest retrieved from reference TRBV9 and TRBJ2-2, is DSGVTQTPKHLITATGQRVTLRCSPRSGDLSVYWYQQSLDQGLQFLIQYYNGEERAKGNILERFSAQQFPDLHSELNLSSLELGDSALYFCASSALTNTGELFFGEGSRLTVL.

CDR3 amino acids: CASSSRRVRRRGAGAYNEQFF. CDR3 in DNA: TGCGCCAGCAGCTCTAGACGGGTGAGGCGGCGGGGGGCCGGGGCCTACAATGAGCAGTTCTTC. The J gene is TRBJ2-1, the V gene TRBV10-1, with 8 positions matching TRBD2. The CDR3 runs 21 residues. Germline V lookup: CDR1 WNHNN, CDR2 SYGVQD (reference sequence). The junction had 24 bases not matched to a gene; V was cut back by 6 bases and J by 2 bases.

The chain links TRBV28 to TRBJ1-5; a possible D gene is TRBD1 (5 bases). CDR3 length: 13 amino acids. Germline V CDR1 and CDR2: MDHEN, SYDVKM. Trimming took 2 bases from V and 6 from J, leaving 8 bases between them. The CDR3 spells CASSLAGTQPQHF. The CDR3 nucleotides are TGTGCCAGCAGTTTAGCAGGGACTCAGCCCCAGCATTTT.

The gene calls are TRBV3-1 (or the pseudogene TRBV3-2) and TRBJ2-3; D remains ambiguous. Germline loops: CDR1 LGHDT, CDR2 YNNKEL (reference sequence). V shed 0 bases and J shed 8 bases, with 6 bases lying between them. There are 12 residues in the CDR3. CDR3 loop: CASSQESGTQYF. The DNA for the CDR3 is TGTGCCAGCAGCCAAGAATCGGGTACGCAGTATTTT.